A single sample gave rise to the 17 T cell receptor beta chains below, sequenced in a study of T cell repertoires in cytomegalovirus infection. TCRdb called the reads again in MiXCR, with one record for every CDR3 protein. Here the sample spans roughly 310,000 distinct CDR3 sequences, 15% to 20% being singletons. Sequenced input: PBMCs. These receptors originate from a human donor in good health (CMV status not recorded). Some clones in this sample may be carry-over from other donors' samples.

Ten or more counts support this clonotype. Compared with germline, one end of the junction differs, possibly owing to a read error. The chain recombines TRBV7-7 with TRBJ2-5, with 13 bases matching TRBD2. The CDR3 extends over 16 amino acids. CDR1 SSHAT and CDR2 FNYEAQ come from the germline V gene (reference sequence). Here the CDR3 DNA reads TGTGCTAGCAGCTTGGGACTAGCGGGGACGCAAGAGACCCAGTACTTC. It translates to CASSLGLAGTQETQYF.

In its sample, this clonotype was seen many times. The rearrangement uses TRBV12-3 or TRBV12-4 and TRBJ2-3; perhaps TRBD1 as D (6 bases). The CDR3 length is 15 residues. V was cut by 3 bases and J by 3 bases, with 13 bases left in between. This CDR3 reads CASSFGGAGTDTQYF. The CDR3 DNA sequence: TGTGCCAGCAGTTTTGGGGGCGCAGGGACAGATACGCAGTATTTT.

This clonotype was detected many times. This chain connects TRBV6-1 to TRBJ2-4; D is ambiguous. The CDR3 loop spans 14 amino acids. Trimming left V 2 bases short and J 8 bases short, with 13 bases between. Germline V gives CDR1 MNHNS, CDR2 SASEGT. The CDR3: CASSENPGLDIQYF. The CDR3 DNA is TGTGCCAGCAGTGAAAATCCAGGATTGGACATTCAGTACTTC.

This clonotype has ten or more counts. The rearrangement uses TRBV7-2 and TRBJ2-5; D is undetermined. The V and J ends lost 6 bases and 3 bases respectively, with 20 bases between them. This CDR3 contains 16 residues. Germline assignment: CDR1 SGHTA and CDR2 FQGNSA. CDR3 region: CASRYPWGLGKETQYF. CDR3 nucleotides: TGTGCCAGCAGATACCCCTGGGGTTTGGGAAAAGAGACCCAGTACTTC.

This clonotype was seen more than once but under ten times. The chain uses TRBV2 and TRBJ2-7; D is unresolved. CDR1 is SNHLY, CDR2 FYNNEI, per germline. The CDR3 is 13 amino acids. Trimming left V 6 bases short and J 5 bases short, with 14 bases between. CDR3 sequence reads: CASSFRAQHEQYF. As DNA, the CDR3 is TGTGCCAGCAGCTTCCGGGCCCAACACGAGCAGTACTTC.

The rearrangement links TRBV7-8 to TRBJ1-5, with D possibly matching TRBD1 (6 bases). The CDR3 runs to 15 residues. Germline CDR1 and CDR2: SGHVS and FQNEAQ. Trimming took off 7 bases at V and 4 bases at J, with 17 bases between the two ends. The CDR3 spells CASKLTTGPNQPQHF. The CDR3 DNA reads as TGTGCCAGCAAGTTAACGACAGGCCCAAATCAGCCCCAGCATTTT. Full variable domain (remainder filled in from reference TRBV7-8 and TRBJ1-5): GAGVSQSPRYKVAKRGQDVALRCDPISGHVSLFWYQQALGQGPEFLTYFQNEAQLDKSGLPSDRFFAERPEGSVSTLKIQRTQQEDSAVYLCASKLTTGPNQPQHFGDGTRLSIL.

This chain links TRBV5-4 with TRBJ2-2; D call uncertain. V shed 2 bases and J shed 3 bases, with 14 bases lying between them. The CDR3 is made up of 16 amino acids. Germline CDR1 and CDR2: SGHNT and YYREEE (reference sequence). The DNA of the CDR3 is TGTGCCAGCAGCTTACGATTAGGTCGGGACACCGGGGAGCTGTTTTTT. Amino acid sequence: CASSLRLGRDTGELFF.

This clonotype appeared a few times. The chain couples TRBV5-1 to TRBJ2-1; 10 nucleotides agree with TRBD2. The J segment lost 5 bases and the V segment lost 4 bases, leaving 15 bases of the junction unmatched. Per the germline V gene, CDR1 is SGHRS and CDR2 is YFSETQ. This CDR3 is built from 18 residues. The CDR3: CASSPQPPLAGANNEQFF. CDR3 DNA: TGCGCCAGCAGCCCCCAACCTCCTCTAGCGGGGGCTAACAATGAGCAGTTCTTC. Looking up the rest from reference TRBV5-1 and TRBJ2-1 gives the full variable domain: KAGVTQTPRYLIKTRGQQVTLSCSPISGHRSVSWYQQTPGQGLQFLFEYFSETQRNKGNFPGRFSGRQFSNSRSEMNVSTLELGDSALYLCASSPQPPLAGANNEQFFGPGTRLTVL.

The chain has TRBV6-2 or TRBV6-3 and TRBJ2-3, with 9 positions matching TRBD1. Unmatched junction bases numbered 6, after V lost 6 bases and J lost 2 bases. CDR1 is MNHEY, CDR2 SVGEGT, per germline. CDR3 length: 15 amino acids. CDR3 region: CASSGRDRATDTQYF. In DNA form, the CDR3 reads TGTGCCAGCAGCGGTCGGGACAGGGCCACAGATACGCAGTATTTT.

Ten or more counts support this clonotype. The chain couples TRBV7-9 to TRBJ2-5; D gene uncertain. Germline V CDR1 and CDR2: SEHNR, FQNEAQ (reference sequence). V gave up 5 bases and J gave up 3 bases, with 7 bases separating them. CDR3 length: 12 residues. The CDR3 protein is CASSLYEETQYF. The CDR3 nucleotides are TGTGCCAGCAGCCTATATGAAGAGACCCAGTACTTC.

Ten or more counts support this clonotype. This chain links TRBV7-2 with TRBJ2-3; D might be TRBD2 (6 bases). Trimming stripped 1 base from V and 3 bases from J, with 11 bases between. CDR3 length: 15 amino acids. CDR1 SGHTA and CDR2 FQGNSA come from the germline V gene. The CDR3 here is CASSLDGGWTDTQYF. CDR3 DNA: TGTGCCAGCAGCTTAGATGGGGGGTGGACAGATACGCAGTATTTT.

This CDR3 is CASSGTAQYF. CDR3 in DNA: TGTGCCAGCAGCGGGACTGCGCAGTATTTT. The chain uses TRBV2 and TRBJ2-3, with a tentative D call TRBD2 (6 bases). In germline, CDR1 is SNHLY, CDR2 FYNNEI. V was trimmed by 6 bases and J by 10 bases, leaving 8 bases between them. CDR3 length equals 10 residues.

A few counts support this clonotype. CDR3 protein: CASNRGQGGSTDTQYF. In nucleotides, the CDR3 is TGCGCCAGTAACCGCGGGCAGGGAGGTTCAACAGATACGCAGTATTTT. The chain couples TRBV4-1 to TRBJ2-3, with D possibly TRBD2 on 6 matching bases. V lost 9 bases to trimming and J lost 3 bases, with 22 bases between them. The CDR3 loop spans 16 amino acids. Germline lookup yields CDR1 MGHRA and CDR2 YSYEKL.

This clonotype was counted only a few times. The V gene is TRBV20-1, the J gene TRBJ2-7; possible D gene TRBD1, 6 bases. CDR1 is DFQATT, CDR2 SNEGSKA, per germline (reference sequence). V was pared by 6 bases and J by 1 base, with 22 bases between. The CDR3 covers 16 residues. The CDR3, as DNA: TGCAGTGCCCCAATAGTCTCGGGGCAGGGGTCCTACGAGCAGTACTTC. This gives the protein CSAPIVSGQGSYEQYF.

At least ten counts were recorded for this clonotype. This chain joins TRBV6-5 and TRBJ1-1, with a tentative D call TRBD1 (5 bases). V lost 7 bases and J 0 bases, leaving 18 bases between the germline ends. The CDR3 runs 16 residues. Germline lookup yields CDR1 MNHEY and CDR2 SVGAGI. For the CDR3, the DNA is TGTGCCAGCACCCCACGGGGCGGAGTGATGAACACTGAAGCTTTCTTT. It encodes CASTPRGGVMNTEAFF.

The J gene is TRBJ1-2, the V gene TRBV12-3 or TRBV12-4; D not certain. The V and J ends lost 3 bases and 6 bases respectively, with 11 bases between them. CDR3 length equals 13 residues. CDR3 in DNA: TGTGCCAGCAGTTTTCGGCAGGAGGATGGCTACACCTTC. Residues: CASSFRQEDGYTF.

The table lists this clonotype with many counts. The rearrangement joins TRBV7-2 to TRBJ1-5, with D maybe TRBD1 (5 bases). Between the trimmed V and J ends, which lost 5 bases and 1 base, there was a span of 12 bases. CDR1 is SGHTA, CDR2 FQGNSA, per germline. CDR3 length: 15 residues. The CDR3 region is CASSTTRDSNQPQHF. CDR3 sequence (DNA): TGTGCCAGCAGCACGACCCGGGACAGCAATCAGCCCCAGCATTTT.